Below are 25 T cell receptor beta chains sequenced from a single sample in a study of blood T cell repertoires in COVID-19. Measured with immunoSEQ multiplex PCR; TCRdb has only the in-frame clones, and not every one. The sample includes 280,000 or so clones, 75% to 90% of them seen just once. Sample: peripheral blood. All receptors come from an older woman with acute or convalescent COVID-19.

The chain carries TRBV12-5 and TRBJ2-2; D might be TRBD2 (6 bases). This CDR3 spans 14 amino acids. V was cut by 6 bases and J by 1 base, with 9 bases left in between. Germline V gives CDR1 LGHNT, CDR2 FRNRAP. The CDR3 loop reads CASGLGGNTGELFF. DNA of the CDR3: TGTGCTAGTGGCCTCGGGGGGAACACCGGGGAGCTGTTTTTT.

This clone showed up just once. The V gene is TRBV28, the J gene TRBJ1-2; D call uncertain. Trimming cost V 5 bases and J 2 bases, with 9 bases left between them. The CDR3 covers 13 residues. CDR1 and CDR2 from the germline V gene are MDHEN and SYDVKM. The CDR3 reads CASSMRINYGYTF. For the CDR3, the DNA is TGTGCCAGCAGTATGAGGATAAACTATGGCTACACCTTC.

The chain links TRBV4-3 to TRBJ2-1; the match to TRBD2 covers 10 bases. This CDR3 has 17 amino acids. The trim removed 0 bases at V and 7 bases at J, leaving 9 bases unmatched. CDR1 is LGHNA, CDR2 YSLEER, per germline. The DNA of the CDR3 is TGCGCCAGCAGCCAAGAAGCAGCGGGAGGGCTGAGGAATGAGCAGTTCTTC. Residues: CASSQEAAGGLRNEQFF.

The chain is built from TRBV28 and TRBJ2-5; TRBD1 is a possible D gene (6 bases). V gave up 6 bases and J gave up 4 bases, with 21 bases separating them. Germline V gene sequence: CDR1 MDHEN, CDR2 SYDVKM. This CDR3 is 16 amino acids long. CDR3 DNA: TGTGCCAGCAGGGAAATGGACAGAGGGGTGCGAGAGACCCAGTACTTC. This gives the protein CASREMDRGVRETQYF.

This clone turned up a few times. The V call is TRBV6-5, the J call TRBJ1-2, with TRBD1 matching 10 bases. The CDR3 length is 12 residues. Germline CDR1 reads MNHEY; CDR2 reads SVGAGI. V was pared by 8 bases and J by 8 bases, with 5 bases of the junction left unmatched. For the CDR3, the DNA is TGTGCCAGCCAGACAGGGGGCTTGGGCTACACCTTC. Translating gives CASQTGGLGYTF.

This clone was picked up a small number of times. J is TRBJ1-2 and V is TRBV27; 8 bases are shared with TRBD1. The ends lost 8 bases at V and 1 base at J; junction bases unmatched: 9. The CDR3 runs to 15 residues. In germline, CDR1 is MNHEY, CDR2 SMNVEV (reference sequence). CDR3 sequence reads: CASRQGAKGNYGYTF. CDR3 DNA: TGTGCCAGCCGTCAGGGGGCGAAGGGTAACTATGGCTACACCTTC.

The V and J genes are TRBV19 and TRBJ1-3; 7 bases are a match to TRBD1. This CDR3 comprises 15 residues. The germline gives CDR1 LNHDA, CDR2 SQIVND (reference sequence). Trimming removed 6 bases from V and 2 bases from J; junction bases left unmatched: 7. The CDR3 nucleotides read TGTGCCAGTAGGAGGGACAGAGTGACTGGAAACACCATATATTTT. Protein product: CASRRDRVTGNTIYF.

This sequence joins TRBV6-5 and TRBJ2-5, with 8 bases matching TRBD2. CDR3 length equals 15 residues. CDR1 and CDR2 (germline): MNHEY, SVGAGI. Trimming removed 6 bases from V and 4 bases from J; junction bases left unmatched: 10. The CDR3 DNA reads as TGTGCCAGCAGACTTTTAGCGGGGAGGGGAGAGACCCAGTACTTC. As protein: CASRLLAGRGETQYF.

This clone was seen a few times. This rearrangement joins TRBV24-1 to TRBJ1-2; tentatively, D is TRBD1 (6 bases). Germline-derived CDR1 and CDR2 are KGHDR and SFDVKD. This CDR3 contains 14 residues. The V and J ends lost 3 bases and 7 bases respectively, with 14 bases between them. This CDR3 is CATSDPPGTPGYTF. The CDR3 DNA follows: TGTGCCACCAGTGATCCTCCCGGGACACCTGGCTACACCTTC.

This chain links TRBV5-1 with TRBJ1-4; D possibly corresponds to TRBD1 (5 bases). Germline V lookup: CDR1 SGHRS, CDR2 YFSETQ. CDR3 length equals 15 residues. The V and J ends lost 2 bases and 6 bases respectively, with 14 bases between them. This chain's CDR3 is CASSLGHTMDEKLFF. Written as DNA, the CDR3 is TGCGCCAGCAGCTTAGGACACACCATGGATGAAAAACTGTTTTTT.

This sequence joins TRBV7-6 and TRBJ2-1; TRBD2 matches 14 bases. The germline gives CDR1 SGHVS, CDR2 FNYEAQ. The CDR3 contains 18 residues. The ends lost 4 bases at V and 0 bases at J; junction bases unmatched: 5. CDR3 DNA: TGTGCCAGCAGCTCCTGGACTAGCGGGGGGCTCTCCTACAATGAGCAGTTCTTC. It translates to CASSSWTSGGLSYNEQFF.

J is TRBJ2-3 and V is TRBV5-1; perhaps TRBD1 as D (5 bases). CDR1 SGHRS and CDR2 YFSETQ come from the germline V gene. The CDR3 is made up of 16 amino acids. Deletions cut 3 bases from V and 1 base from J, with 15 bases between. The DNA of the CDR3 is TGCGCCAGCAGCTCGAATCTGGGGCCTGGCACAGATACGCAGTATTTT. This gives the protein CASSSNLGPGTDTQYF.

The genes are TRBV5-1 and TRBJ2-1; 12 nucleotides line up with TRBD2. This CDR3 comprises 15 residues. The V gene end was trimmed by 4 bases and the J gene end by 8 bases; junction bases not matched to a gene: 7. CDR1 and CDR2 from the germline V gene are SGHRS and YFSETQ. Here the CDR3 reads CASSPSLAGGDEQFF. In DNA, the CDR3 is TGCGCCAGCAGCCCCTCGCTAGCGGGAGGGGATGAGCAGTTCTTC.

In this sample, this clone turned up once. The chain carries TRBV6-2 or TRBV6-3 and TRBJ2-3, with TRBD1 identical over 9 bases. The junction had 14 bases not matched to a gene; V was cut back by 6 bases and J by 7 bases. Germline assignment: CDR1 MNHEY and CDR2 SVGEGT. The CDR3 is made up of 16 amino acids. As DNA, the CDR3 is TGTGCCAGCAGCTTAGCCGGGACAGGGCGGGCTTATACGCAGTATTTT. Its protein product is CASSLAGTGRAYTQYF.

J is TRBJ2-1 and V is TRBV11-2, with a weak D call TRBD2 (5 bases). The CDR3 is made up of 16 amino acids. The germline V gene encodes CDR1 SGHAT and CDR2 FQNNGV. V shed 1 base and J shed 3 bases, with 13 bases lying between them. In DNA form, the CDR3 reads TGTGCCAGCAGCTTAGCGGTTAGCGCCGTCTACAATGAGCAGTTCTTC. Encoded protein: CASSLAVSAVYNEQFF.

The rearrangement links TRBV5-4 to TRBJ2-7; TRBD1 is a possible D gene (6 bases). The CDR3 runs 14 residues. Between the trimmed V and J ends, which lost 2 bases and 2 bases, there was a span of 11 bases. CDR1 and CDR2 from the germline V gene are SGHNT and YYREEE (reference sequence). The CDR3 region is CASSLAGVAYEQYF. The CDR3 DNA sequence: TGTGCCAGCAGCTTAGCAGGGGTTGCCTACGAGCAGTACTTC.

This clone was found once. This chain uses TRBV11-3 with TRBJ2-1, with a possible D match to TRBD1 (6 bases). The CDR3 has 15 residues. Germline loops: CDR1 SGHNT, CDR2 YENEEA. The V and J ends lost 4 bases and 7 bases respectively, with 17 bases between them. CDR3 in amino acids: CASSSPGHGENEQFF. As DNA, the CDR3 is TGTGCCAGCAGCTCCCCGGGACACGGGGAAAATGAGCAGTTCTTC.

The chain links TRBV11-1 to TRBJ1-1; no clear D gene. CDR1 SGHAT and CDR2 FQDESV come from the germline V gene (reference sequence). Trimming shortened V by 10 bases and J by 11 bases, and 20 bases separated the two germline ends. CDR3 size: 12 residues. This chain's CDR3 is CAIGGISRGAFF. In nucleotides, the CDR3 is TGTGCCATCGGAGGGATTTCTCGAGGGGCTTTCTTT.

The V call is TRBV7-2, the J call TRBJ1-5, with a weak D call TRBD1 (6 bases). V lost 6 bases, J lost 2 bases, and 14 bases lay in between. Germline V lookup: CDR1 SGHTA, CDR2 FQGNSA. This CDR3 has 15 residues. For the CDR3, the DNA is TGTGCCAGCAGTTTACAGGGAGGAGGCAATCAGCCCCAGCATTTT. Translation gives CASSLQGGGNQPQHF.

The chain recombines TRBV30 with TRBJ2-2, with 8 bases matching TRBD2. This CDR3 has 15 amino acids. V shed 2 bases and J 4 bases; nucleotides not matched to a gene: 6. Germline CDR1 reads GTSNPN; CDR2 reads SVGIG (reference sequence). The CDR3 loop reads CAWSSSGSGTGELFF. The CDR3 region has the DNA TGTGCCTGGAGTTCGAGCGGGAGTGGCACCGGGGAGCTGTTTTTT. Full variable domain (missing parts from reference TRBV30 and TRBJ2-2): SQTIHQWPATLVQPVGSPLSLECTVEGTSNPNLYWYRQAAGRGLQLLFYSVGIGQISSEVPQNLSASRPQDRQFILSSKKLLLSDSGFYLCAWSSSGSGTGELFFGEGSRLTVL.

The CDR3 protein is CASNPGQSVTGNTIYF. CDR3 coding DNA: TGTGCCAGTAACCCGGGACAGTCCGTGACTGGAAACACCATATATTTT. The rearrangement links TRBV19 to TRBJ1-3; 7 bases line up with TRBD1. J lost 2 bases, V lost 7 bases, and 11 bases had no gene match. Germline loops: CDR1 LNHDA, CDR2 SQIVND (reference sequence). The length of the CDR3 is 16 residues.

This rearrangement joins TRBV7-9 to TRBJ1-1; 8 bases are shared with TRBD1. The germline V gene encodes CDR1 SEHNR and CDR2 FQNEAQ (reference sequence). This CDR3 region has 14 residues. V trimming: 2 bases; J trimming: 4 bases; junction bases outside the gene matches: 3. In DNA, the CDR3 is TGTGCCAGCAGCTTACAACAGGGGGTCACTGAAGCTTTCTTT. This sequence encodes CASSLQQGVTEAFF.

This clone has only a few counts. V is TRBV15 and J is TRBJ2-7; the match to TRBD1 covers 8 bases. V was clipped by 0 bases and J by 6 bases; unmatched bases: 1. The CDR3 has 13 residues. The germline CDR1 and CDR2 sequences are LNHNV and YYDKDF (reference sequence). The CDR3 loop is CATSRDRGREQYF. CDR3 bases: TGTGCCACCAGCAGAGACAGGGGGCGCGAGCAGTACTTC.

Regarding this clone: At one of its ends the junction is not consistent with the germline gene, which may arise from a read error. V usage is TRBV28 and J usage is TRBJ1-5; a weak D match, TRBD1 (6 bases). CDR1 is MDHEN and CDR2 is SYDVKM in the germline V gene. CDR3 length equals 17 residues. CDR3 in DNA: TGTGCCAGCACTTTAAGAATAAGGGGGAATGGCAATCAGCCCCAGCATTTT. Encoded protein: CASTLRIRGNGNQPQHF.

The chain couples TRBV9 to TRBJ2-7; a weak D match, TRBD2 (6 bases). CDR3 length equals 14 residues. V was cut by 0 bases and J by 0 bases, with 7 bases left in between. Germline CDR1 reads SGDLS; CDR2 reads YYNGEE. The CDR3 sequence is CASSVVGSSYEQYF. The CDR3 DNA reads TGTGCCAGCAGCGTAGTCGGGAGCTCCTACGAGCAGTACTTC.